This T cell receptor (beta chain) was captured in a study of blood T cell repertoires in COVID-19. Across the study: Spain, Italy and the United States supplied samples that represented acute and convalescent COVID-19. The cDNA or gDNA used as material had been derived from T cells, B-cell-depleted T cells, or PBMCs.

This CDR3 has 15 amino acids. V trimming: 5 bases; J trimming: 2 bases; junction bases outside the gene matches: 7. Germline V gives CDR1 SGHRS, CDR2 YFSETQ. In the authors' methods: Estimated nucleated cell counts came from reference gene primer amplification. Some clones are missing from TCRdb's copy, which holds only in-frame ones; the method was immunoSEQ multiplex PCR. V and J calls and clone size are those listed in that table; D and trimming were worked out from the DNA. Of 95,000 to 110,000 clones detected, roughly 90% appear once; the ten largest clones hold approximately 3.5%. The sequence derives from an older woman with acute or convalescent COVID-19. The V call is TRBV5-1, the J call TRBJ2-5; 9 positions agree with TRBD1. The sample comprised peripheral blood. The CDR3 DNA sequence: TGCGCCAGCAGGATTAGGGACAGGGCTCAAGAGACCCAGTACTTC. It translates to CASRIRDRAQETQYF.